One and the same sample provided the 24 T cell receptor beta chains below, sequenced in a study of PD-L1 blockade in urothelial cancer. Time point of the sample: pretreatment peripheral blood. Measured with immunoSEQ multiplex PCR; TCRdb has only the in-frame clones, and not every one. The sample yields about 81,000 clones, approximately 88% seen once. Sequenced here: PBMCs, sampled around atezolizumab (anti-PD-L1) treatment. The receptors originated from a woman older than 75 with urothelial cancer.

The chain links TRBV10-1 to TRBJ1-1; 7 positions match TRBD1. After removal of 8 bases from V and 2 bases from J, the junction contained 2 bases not matched to a gene. Germline CDR1 and CDR2: WNHNN and SYGVQD (reference sequence). The CDR3 extends over 12 amino acids. The CDR3 is CASGDSNTEAFF. The CDR3, as DNA: TGCGCCAGCGGGGACAGCAACACTGAAGCTTTCTTT.

The chain is built from TRBV6-1 and TRBJ1-3; tentative D call: TRBD1 (6 bases). Germline V lookup: CDR1 MNHNS, CDR2 SASEGT. The CDR3 spans 13 residues. V dropped 6 bases and J dropped 4 bases, with 10 bases sitting between them. CDR3 nucleotides: TGTGCCAGCAGCCACACAGGGGGAAACACCATATATTTT. Translating it yields CASSHTGGNTIYF.

The chain is built from TRBV28 and TRBJ2-1; weak D call: TRBD1 (5 bases). V lost 11 bases, J lost 4 bases, and 15 bases lay in between. Germline CDR1 and CDR2: MDHEN and SYDVKM. The CDR3 totals 13 residues. CDR3 sequence reads: CAAQGALYNEQFF. The CDR3 region has the DNA TGTGCCGCTCAGGGCGCGCTATACAATGAGCAGTTCTTC. Full variable domain (outside the CDR3, taken from reference TRBV28 and TRBJ2-1): DVKVTQSSRYLVKRTGEKVFLECVQDMDHENMFWYRQDPGLGLRLIYFSYDVKMKEKGDIPEGYSVSREKKERFSLILESASTNQTSMYLCAAQGALYNEQFFGPGTRLTVL.

The J gene is TRBJ1-1, the V gene TRBV6-4; possibly TRBD1 for D (5 bases). Trimming removed 4 bases from V and 5 bases from J, with 17 bases in between. CDR1 and CDR2 (germline): MRHNA, SNTAGT. This CDR3 is 15 amino acids long. The DNA for the CDR3 is TGTGCCAGCAGTGCTTACGGCACAGGAGGGACTGAAGCTTTCTTT. Amino acids: CASSAYGTGGTEAFF.

This sequence joins TRBV29-1 and TRBJ2-2, with 10 positions matching TRBD1. This CDR3 region has 21 residues. The V segment lost 7 bases and the J segment 0 bases; nucleotides outside the gene matches: 23. Per germline, CDR1 SQVTM and CDR2 ANQGSEA. CDR3 coding DNA: TGCAGCGCCATCCGTAGCGACGTAACCGGGACAGGGGCTTCGAACACCGGGGAGCTGTTTTTT. As protein: CSAIRSDVTGTGASNTGELFF.

This clone was found once. The rearrangement uses TRBV5-1 and TRBJ2-7, with 8 positions matching TRBD1. V gave up 5 bases and J gave up 1 base; unmatched junction bases: 8. Germline CDR1 SGHRS, CDR2 YFSETQ. The CDR3 is made up of 15 amino acids. CDR3 DNA: TGCGCCAGCAGTCCCTCCGGGACAGGTTCCTACGAGCAGTACTTC. It specifies CASSPSGTGSYEQYF.

The chain links TRBV28 to TRBJ2-5, with D perhaps TRBD2 (8 bases). There are 14 residues in the CDR3. V was clipped by 8 bases and J by 9 bases, with 22 bases between them. Germline V gene data show CDR1 as MDHEN and CDR2 as SYDVKM. The CDR3 sequence: CASEGASGLTAQYF. In nucleotides, the CDR3 is TGTGCCAGCGAGGGGGCTAGCGGGCTCACGGCCCAGTACTTC. Supplemented by reference TRBV28 and TRBJ2-5, the full variable domain reads DVKVTQSSRYLVKRTGEKVFLECVQDMDHENMFWYRQDPGLGLRLIYFSYDVKMKEKGDIPEGYSVSREKKERFSLILESASTNQTSMYLCASEGASGLTAQYFGPGTRLLVL.

The chain has TRBV5-1 and TRBJ2-7; TRBD1 agrees at 8 bases. V lost 5 bases, J lost 1 base, and 2 bases stayed unmatched. There are 13 residues in the CDR3. CDR1 is SGHRS, CDR2 YFSETQ, per germline. This CDR3 reads CASRQGVSYEQYF. CDR3 bases: TGCGCCAGCAGACAGGGGGTTTCCTACGAGCAGTACTTC.

This clone was picked up one time. The chain is built from TRBV19 and TRBJ2-1; tentatively, D is TRBD2 (5 bases). V lost 7 bases and J lost 10, with 14 bases in between. Germline V gene sequence: CDR1 LNHDA, CDR2 SQIVND (reference sequence). This CDR3 is 12 amino acids long. The DNA for the CDR3 is TGTGCCAGTACCGGGAACAACCGGGAGCAGTTCTTC. Its protein product is CASTGNNREQFF.

The J gene is TRBJ1-1, the V gene TRBV5-1; D possibly corresponds to TRBD1 (5 bases). V gave up 4 bases and J gave up 4 bases, with 11 bases separating them. The CDR3 sequence is 13 residues long. In germline, CDR1 is SGHRS, CDR2 YFSETQ. CDR3 DNA: TGCGCCAGCAGCGGGGTCCAGGGCACTGAAGCTTTCTTT. As protein: CASSGVQGTEAFF.

V usage is TRBV30 and J usage is TRBJ1-1; D not resolved. This CDR3 comprises 12 residues. Germline CDR1 GTSNPN, CDR2 SVGIG (reference sequence). The V and J ends lost 2 bases and 6 bases respectively, with 10 bases between them. The CDR3 bases are TGTGCCTGGAGTCCTTGGCAGTCTGAAGCTTTCTTT. Translating it yields CAWSPWQSEAFF.

This chain links TRBV18 with TRBJ2-7, with D possibly being TRBD2 (6 bases). The CDR3 contains 15 residues. The germline gives CDR1 KGHSH, CDR2 LQKENI. V lost 6 bases and J lost 0, with 15 bases in between. Here the CDR3 reads CASSPNSGHSYEQYF. The CDR3, as DNA: TGTGCCAGCTCGCCAAATAGCGGACACTCCTACGAGCAGTACTTC.

The rearrangement links TRBV2 to TRBJ1-4, with 7 bases that match TRBD1. Germline CDR1 is SNHLY and CDR2 is FYNNEI. The CDR3 runs to 15 residues. V lost 8 bases and J lost 0; bases outside the gene matches: 6. The CDR3 sequence: CASYRGGPTNEKLFF. The CDR3 region has the DNA TGTGCCAGCTACAGGGGCGGACCAACTAATGAAAAACTGTTTTTT.

Here the CDR3 reads CSAGEDSYEQYF. In DNA form, the CDR3 reads TGCAGCGCAGGGGAAGACTCCTACGAGCAGTACTTC. This chain links TRBV29-1 with TRBJ2-7; D perhaps matches TRBD1 (6 bases). V was pared by 7 bases and J by 0 bases, with 10 bases between. The CDR3 is 12 amino acids. Germline V CDR1 and CDR2: SQVTM, ANQGSEA.

The chain has TRBV7-2 and TRBJ1-4; tentatively, D is TRBD1 (5 bases). The CDR3 extends over 14 amino acids. Deletions cut 1 base from V and 8 bases from J, with 11 bases between. Per the germline V gene, CDR1 is SGHTA and CDR2 is FQGNSA. The CDR3 here is CASSLGGANEKLFF. As DNA, the CDR3 is TGTGCCAGCAGCTTAGGGGGCGCGAACGAAAAACTGTTTTTT.

The CDR3 nucleotides are TGTGCCTGGAGTACGGGCCGGGACAGCTTCTATGGCTACACCTTC. It codes for CAWSTGRDSFYGYTF. The V and J genes are TRBV30 and TRBJ1-2; the match to TRBD1 covers 7 bases. Germline lookup yields CDR1 GTSNPN and CDR2 SVGIG (reference sequence). This CDR3 spans 15 amino acids. The J segment lost 4 bases and the V segment lost 2 bases, leaving 10 bases of the junction unmatched.

The chain combines TRBV5-1 with TRBJ2-5; TRBD2 agrees at 8 bases. Germline V CDR1 and CDR2: SGHRS, YFSETQ. The CDR3 is 16 amino acids. The ends lost 0 bases at V and 1 base at J; junction bases unmatched: 5. This CDR3 reads CASSLAASGGQETQYF. The CDR3 DNA reads TGCGCCAGCAGCTTGGCCGCCAGCGGGGGCCAAGAGACCCAGTACTTC.

This chain joins TRBV11-3 and TRBJ2-7; TRBD2 matches 12 bases. Germline V lookup: CDR1 SGHNT, CDR2 YENEEA. The J segment lost 6 bases and the V segment lost 1 base, leaving 7 bases of the junction unmatched. The CDR3 spans 16 residues. CDR3 residues: CASSLGLLAGGGEQYF. The CDR3 DNA is TGTGCCAGCAGCTTAGGATTACTAGCGGGAGGTGGCGAGCAGTACTTC. Based on the CDR3 plus reference TRBV11-3 and TRBJ2-7, the full variable domain is EAGVVQSPRYKIIEKKQPVAFWCNPISGHNTLYWYLQNLGQGPELLIRYENEEAVDDSQLPKDRFSAERLKGVDSTLKIQPAELGDSAVYLCASSLGLLAGGGEQYFGPGTRLTVT.

The rearrangement uses TRBV5-1 and TRBJ2-7; D possibly corresponds to TRBD1 (6 bases). The CDR3 is made up of 15 amino acids. Germline CDR1 and CDR2: SGHRS and YFSETQ. Trimming cost V 5 bases and J 0 bases, with 15 bases left between them. Here the CDR3 DNA reads TGCGCCAGCAGGCGGAACTCGGACAGCTCCTACGAGCAGTACTTC. It encodes CASRRNSDSSYEQYF.

The rearrangement links TRBV6-1 to TRBJ2-3, with D perhaps TRBD2 (6 bases). Germline V gene lookup returns CDR1 MNHNS and CDR2 SASEGT. This CDR3 spans 17 amino acids. V was cut by 2 bases and J by 3 bases, with 18 bases left in between. This CDR3 reads CASSERAGSAGTDTQYF. The CDR3 DNA sequence: TGTGCCAGCAGTGAAAGGGCCGGGAGTGCGGGGACAGATACGCAGTATTTT.

This sequence joins TRBV7-9 and TRBJ1-1, with D possibly being TRBD1 (5 bases). The CDR3 is 14 amino acids. V was shortened by 3 bases and J by 4 bases, with 12 bases between the two germline ends. Germline V lookup: CDR1 SEHNR, CDR2 FQNEAQ (reference sequence). The CDR3 DNA reads TGTGCCAGCAGCTTCGACAGCATTGGCACTGAAGCTTTCTTT. It encodes CASSFDSIGTEAFF.

This chain uses TRBV5-1 with TRBJ2-7, with 10 bases identical to TRBD2. The CDR3 runs 16 residues. V shed 4 bases, J shed 3 bases, and the junction held 10 bases outside the gene matches. Germline values: CDR1 SGHRS, CDR2 YFSETQ. The CDR3 here is CASSPRTSGNSYEQYF. The CDR3, as DNA: TGCGCCAGCAGCCCGAGAACTAGCGGGAATAGCTACGAGCAGTACTTC.

This clone was found once. The rearrangement links TRBV6-1 to TRBJ2-5, with 10 bases matching TRBD2. Germline assignment: CDR1 MNHNS and CDR2 SASEGT. The CDR3 sequence is 15 residues long. V lost 4 bases and J lost 2; bases outside the gene matches: 4. The CDR3 region has the DNA TGTGCCAGCAGTGGTCGACTAGCGGGTCAAGAGACCCAGTACTTC. Encoded protein: CASSGRLAGQETQYF.

In this sample, this clone turned up a few times. The V gene is TRBV2, the J gene TRBJ2-2; weak D call: TRBD2 (7 bases). V gave up 6 bases and J gave up 6 bases, with 20 bases separating them. This CDR3 has 16 amino acids. Germline CDR1 SNHLY, CDR2 FYNNEI. The CDR3 DNA reads as TGTGCCAGCAGCCTCGCGGGGGCCGATGTGTCCGGGGAGCTGTTTTTT. It codes for CASSLAGADVSGELFF.